The 28 T cell receptor beta chains presented below share a single source sample, sequenced in a study of blood T cell repertoires in COVID-19. The table came from immunoSEQ multiplex PCR; TCRdb's copy has only in-frame clones and leaves some out. The table includes 340,000 or so clones, 80% to 90% detected once. The sequencing sample was made of peripheral blood. These receptors came from a man in his fifties or sixties with active or convalescent COVID-19.

This chain joins TRBV2 and TRBJ2-1, with TRBD1 as a possible D gene (6 bases). CDR1 SNHLY and CDR2 FYNNEI come from the germline V gene. Trimming took 6 bases from V and 11 from J, leaving 17 bases between them. The CDR3 spans 13 residues. For the CDR3, the DNA is TGTGCCAGCAGGGACGATTCAGGGGCAAAGCAGTTCTTC. Translation: CASRDDSGAKQFF.

The chain is built from TRBV7-3 and TRBJ2-2; D ambiguous. V lost 4 bases and J lost 8, with 11 bases in between. CDR3 length: 13 residues. Germline loops: CDR1 SGHTA, CDR2 FQGTGA. CDR3 loop: CASSYNTRGELFF. The CDR3 DNA follows: TGTGCCAGCAGCTATAATACCAGGGGGGAGCTGTTTTTT.

As DNA, the CDR3 is TGTGCCAGCGGCCCGACGGGTAATTCACCCCTCCACTTT. It yields the protein CASGPTGNSPLHF. The V call is TRBV2, the J call TRBJ1-6, with D hard to call. V lost 8 bases and J 6 bases, leaving 11 bases between the germline ends. CDR1 is SNHLY, CDR2 FYNNEI, per germline. The CDR3 has 13 amino acids.

This clone occurred once. This sequence joins TRBV6-5 and TRBJ1-4, with a weak D call TRBD1 (6 bases). Germline V gene data show CDR1 as MNHEY and CDR2 as SVGAGI. This CDR3 region has 16 residues. The V end was cut by 3 bases, the J end by 6 bases, with 17 bases between. CDR3 coding DNA: TGTGCCAGCAGTTATTACGGACAGTCTAACGATGAAAAACTGTTTTTT. It specifies CASSYYGQSNDEKLFF.

This clone was observed many times. The chain recombines TRBV7-9 with TRBJ1-5; 12 bases agree with TRBD1. CDR1 is SEHNR and CDR2 is FQNEAQ in the germline V gene (reference sequence). The V gene end was trimmed by 1 base and the J gene end by 6 bases; junction bases not matched to a gene: 4. The CDR3 covers 16 residues. The CDR3 sequence: CASSLVGTGGSQPQHF. The DNA for the CDR3 is TGTGCCAGCAGCTTAGTGGGGACAGGGGGCAGTCAGCCCCAGCATTTT.

A single count supports this clone. This sequence joins TRBV10-3 and TRBJ2-1, with D possibly matching TRBD1 (5 bases). There are 15 residues in the CDR3. Trimming pared 2 bases from V and 9 bases from J, leaving 17 bases between. CDR1 is ENHRY and CDR2 is SYGVKD in the germline V gene. In DNA form, the CDR3 reads TGTGCCATCAGTGAGCATACAGGCTCCTATAGTGAGCAGTTCTTC. It encodes CAISEHTGSYSEQFF.

The chain links TRBV6-2 or TRBV6-3 to TRBJ2-7; 8 positions agree with TRBD1. The J segment lost 1 base and the V segment lost 2 bases, leaving 7 bases of the junction unmatched. Germline lookup yields CDR1 MNHEY and CDR2 SVGEGT. The CDR3 covers 16 residues. This CDR3 is CASSYPWTGRSYEQYF. The CDR3 DNA sequence: TGTGCCAGCAGTTACCCATGGACAGGGAGATCCTACGAGCAGTACTTC.

The J gene is TRBJ1-1, the V gene TRBV18, with 9 positions matching TRBD1. Per the germline V gene, CDR1 is KGHSH and CDR2 is LQKENI. This CDR3 region has 14 residues. Germline trimming cut 2 bases from V and 5 bases from J; bases unmatched to any gene: 3. In nucleotides, the CDR3 is TGTGCCAGCTCACCAACAGGGGGCGAGACTGAAGCTTTCTTT. Translation: CASSPTGGETEAFF.

The chain recombines TRBV28 with TRBJ2-7, with D unclear. This CDR3 comprises 11 residues. V gave up 7 bases and J gave up 7 bases, with 11 bases separating them. Germline CDR1 MDHEN, CDR2 SYDVKM. The CDR3 loop reads CASTRSGEQYF. The CDR3 bases are TGTGCCAGCACTAGGAGTGGGGAGCAGTACTTC. Using reference TRBV28 and TRBJ2-7 for the parts outside the CDR3, the full variable domain is DVKVTQSSRYLVKRTGEKVFLECVQDMDHENMFWYRQDPGLGLRLIYFSYDVKMKEKGDIPEGYSVSREKKERFSLILESASTNQTSMYLCASTRSGEQYFGPGTRLTVT.

The V and J genes are TRBV4-3 and TRBJ2-5; 7 bases line up with TRBD1. CDR1 and CDR2 (germline): LGHNA, YSLEER. The CDR3 is made up of 18 amino acids. V lost 1 base to trimming and J lost 2 bases; unmatched junction nucleotides: 13. The CDR3 reads CASSQVLDRALTQETQYF. The DNA for the CDR3 is TGCGCCAGCAGCCAAGTCCTCGACAGGGCGCTTACTCAAGAGACCCAGTACTTC.

As to this clone: A read error may produce the germline difference seen at one junction end. The rearrangement links TRBV19 to TRBJ2-3; TRBD1 matches 10 bases. The CDR3 contains 15 residues. CDR1 is LNHDA and CDR2 is SQIVND in the germline V gene (reference sequence). CDR3 nucleotides: TGTGCCAGTAGTCTAGACAGGGGGCTCCTAGATACGCAGTATTTT. Protein product: CASSLDRGLLDTQYF.

This chain joins TRBV19 and TRBJ2-1; 8 bases align to TRBD1. V lost 0 bases to trimming and J lost 6 bases; unmatched junction nucleotides: 1. Germline V gene data show CDR1 as LNHDA and CDR2 as SQIVND (reference sequence). The CDR3 spans 14 residues. As DNA, the CDR3 is TGTGCCAGTAGTATAGAACAGGGGGGCAATGAGCAGTTCTTC. Translation: CASSIEQGGNEQFF. Drawing the rest from reference TRBV19 and TRBJ2-1, the complete variable domain is DGGITQSPKYLFRKEGQNVTLSCEQNLNHDAMYWYRQDPGQGLRLIYYSQIVNDFQKGDIAEGYSVSREKKESFPLTVTSAQKNPTAFYLCASSIEQGGNEQFFGPGTRLTVL.

This clone was counted many times. V gene TRBV5-4 combines with J gene TRBJ2-1; 7 bases agree with TRBD2. The V gene's germline CDR1 is SGHNT and CDR2 YYREEE (reference sequence). This CDR3 region has 13 residues. With V trimmed by 3 bases and J by 7 bases, 4 bases remained unmatched. The CDR3: CASSSGTTNEQFF. For the CDR3, the DNA is TGTGCCAGCAGCTCCGGGACTACGAATGAGCAGTTCTTC.

The V call is TRBV28, the J call TRBJ2-7; 12 bases are a match to TRBD1. CDR1 and CDR2 (germline): MDHEN, SYDVKM. V lost 6 bases and J lost 6; bases outside the gene matches: 6. The CDR3 length is 14 residues. The CDR3 here is CASSGTGGRGEQYF. For the CDR3, the DNA is TGTGCCAGCAGCGGGACAGGGGGCCGGGGCGAGCAGTACTTC.

CDR3 amino acids: CASSLVTGDYEQYF. CDR3 sequence (DNA): TGTGCCAGCAGTCTTGTTACAGGGGATTACGAGCAGTACTTC. The rearrangement uses TRBV28 and TRBJ2-7; TRBD1 matches 7 bases. CDR1 is MDHEN and CDR2 is SYDVKM in the germline V gene. V lost 5 bases and J lost 4; bases outside the gene matches: 8. The CDR3 extends over 14 amino acids.

This chain joins TRBV28 and TRBJ1-2; D uncertain. Germline CDR1 MDHEN, CDR2 SYDVKM. CDR3 length: 14 residues. Between the trimmed V and J ends, which lost 7 bases and 2 bases, there was a span of 14 bases. The CDR3 spells CASIAQPGNYGYTF. In nucleotides, the CDR3 is TGTGCCAGCATCGCTCAACCCGGGAACTATGGCTACACCTTC.

This clone was detected only once. The V call is TRBV12-3 or TRBV12-4, the J call TRBJ1-1, with 7 bases identical to TRBD1. Losses at the gene ends were 7 bases for V and 7 bases for J; bases not matched to a gene: 9. The length of the CDR3 is 13 residues. The CDR3 DNA reads as TGTGCCAGCAAAAGCCGGACAGGCCTTGAAGCTTTCTTT. Its protein product is CASKSRTGLEAFF.

The chain employs TRBV5-6 and TRBJ2-5, with D maybe TRBD1 (6 bases). This CDR3 comprises 15 residues. Germline CDR1 is SGHDT and CDR2 is YYEEEE. V dropped 3 bases and J dropped 2 bases, with 14 bases sitting between them. DNA of the CDR3: TGTGCCAGCAGCTCGTGGGGGCGCTGGCAAGAGACCCAGTACTTC. Translation gives CASSSWGRWQETQYF.

The chain recombines TRBV5-4 with TRBJ2-1; 8 positions match TRBD1. The CDR3 extends over 14 amino acids. After removal of 3 bases from V and 8 bases from J, the junction contained 7 bases not matched to a gene. The germline gives CDR1 SGHNT, CDR2 YYREEE (reference sequence). The DNA for the CDR3 is TGTGCCAGCAGCTCCTGGGACAGGTCATATGAGCAGTTCTTC. This translates into CASSSWDRSYEQFF.

The rearrangement joins TRBV2 to TRBJ1-5, with 7 bases identical to TRBD1. J lost 4 bases, V lost 3 bases, and 6 bases had no gene match. Per germline, CDR1 SNHLY and CDR2 FYNNEI. The CDR3 runs 15 residues. This CDR3 reads CASSEGYRGNQPQHF. As DNA, the CDR3 is TGTGCCAGCAGTGAGGGGTACAGGGGAAATCAGCCCCAGCATTTT.

This clone has only a few counts. This sequence joins TRBV6-5 and TRBJ2-7; tentatively, D is TRBD1 (5 bases). Deletions cut 6 bases from V and 6 bases from J, with 21 bases between. The CDR3 runs to 15 residues. Per germline, CDR1 MNHEY and CDR2 SVGAGI. DNA of the CDR3: TGTGCCAGCAGGAGGAGACAAGCAGGGTTTCTCGAGCAGTACTTC. Protein product: CASRRRQAGFLEQYF.

The chain joins TRBV18 to TRBJ2-3; 7 nucleotides align to TRBD1. The trim removed 1 base at V and 2 bases at J, leaving 12 bases unmatched. The CDR3 contains 18 residues. Germline CDR1 and CDR2: KGHSH and LQKENI. The CDR3 loop reads CASSPRGGRDRITDTQYF. The CDR3, as DNA: TGTGCCAGCTCACCACGTGGAGGCAGGGACAGAATCACAGATACGCAGTATTTT.

The V gene is TRBV6-2 or TRBV6-3, the J gene TRBJ1-5; 9 positions match TRBD1. From germline, CDR1 is MNHEY and CDR2 SVGEGT. J gave up 6 bases and V 4 bases, and 16 bases lay outside the gene matches. This CDR3 region has 18 residues. The DNA of the CDR3 is TGTGCCAGCAGTTCTGTACCGACCGGGACAGGGAGACCTCAGCCCCAGCATTTT. Translated, it gives CASSSVPTGTGRPQPQHF.

This chain joins TRBV5-6 and TRBJ2-3; TRBD2 is a possible D gene (5 bases). Trimming shortened V by 6 bases and J by 4 bases, and 12 bases separated the two germline ends. Germline V gives CDR1 SGHDT, CDR2 YYEEEE. The CDR3 is made up of 13 amino acids. For the CDR3, the DNA is TGTGCCAGCAATCCTCCCGGGGCAGATACGCAGTATTTT. This translates into CASNPPGADTQYF.

This clone showed up just once. The chain joins TRBV30 to TRBJ2-1; possible D gene TRBD1, 5 bases. V lost 4 bases, J lost 3 bases, and 16 bases lay in between. Germline V gene lookup returns CDR1 GTSNPN and CDR2 SVGIG (reference sequence). This CDR3 is 15 amino acids long. CDR3 residues: CAWKGPPKVYNEQFF. The CDR3 coding sequence is TGTGCCTGGAAGGGGCCCCCTAAGGTCTACAATGAGCAGTTCTTC.

The chain has TRBV2 and TRBJ1-2; 7 bases are a match to TRBD1. The CDR3 is made up of 13 amino acids. The V segment lost 5 bases and the J segment 3 bases; nucleotides outside the gene matches: 3. Germline assignment: CDR1 SNHLY and CDR2 FYNNEI. CDR3 nucleotides: TGTGCCAGCAGTAGGGACAGCTACTATGGCTACACCTTC. Translating gives CASSRDSYYGYTF.

The chain employs TRBV11-1 and TRBJ2-5, with 7 bases that match TRBD2. V lost 5 bases and J lost 5; bases outside the gene matches: 5. This CDR3 has 13 residues. Germline CDR1 is SGHAT and CDR2 is FQDESV (reference sequence). DNA of the CDR3: TGTGCCAGCAGCGGGGGGGATGTGGAGACCCAGTACTTC. This translates into CASSGGDVETQYF.

This chain uses TRBV28 with TRBJ1-2, with TRBD1 matching 7 bases. J gave up 1 base and V 1 base, and 6 bases lay outside the gene matches. The CDR3 runs to 16 residues. Germline-derived CDR1 and CDR2 are MDHEN and SYDVKM. The CDR3: CASSLSGTAHNYGYTF. CDR3 coding DNA: TGTGCCAGCAGTTTATCCGGGACAGCCCATAACTATGGCTACACCTTC.